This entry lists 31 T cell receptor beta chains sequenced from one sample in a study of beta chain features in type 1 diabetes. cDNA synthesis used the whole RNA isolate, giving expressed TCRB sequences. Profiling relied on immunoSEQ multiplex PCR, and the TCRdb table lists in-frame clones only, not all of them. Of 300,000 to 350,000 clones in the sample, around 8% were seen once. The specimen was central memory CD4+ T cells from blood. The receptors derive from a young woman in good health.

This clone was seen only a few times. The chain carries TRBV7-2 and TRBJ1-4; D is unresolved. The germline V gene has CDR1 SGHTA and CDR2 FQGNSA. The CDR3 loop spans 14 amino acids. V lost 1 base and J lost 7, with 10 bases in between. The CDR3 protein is CASSLDAAGEKLFF. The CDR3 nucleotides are TGTGCCAGCAGCTTAGATGCTGCGGGTGAAAAACTGTTTTTT.

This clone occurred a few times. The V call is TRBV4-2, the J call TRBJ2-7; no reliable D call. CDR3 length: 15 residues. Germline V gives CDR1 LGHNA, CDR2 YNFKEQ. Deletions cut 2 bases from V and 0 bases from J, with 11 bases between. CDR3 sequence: CASSQNTPGSYEQYF. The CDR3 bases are TGTGCCAGCAGCCAAAATACCCCGGGCTCCTACGAGCAGTACTTC.

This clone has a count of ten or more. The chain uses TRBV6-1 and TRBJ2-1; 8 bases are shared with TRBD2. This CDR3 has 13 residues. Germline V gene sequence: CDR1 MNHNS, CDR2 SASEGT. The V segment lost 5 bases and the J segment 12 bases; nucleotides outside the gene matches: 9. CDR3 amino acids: CASSTGTSGTQFF. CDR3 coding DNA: TGTGCCAGCAGTACCGGGACTAGTGGAACGCAGTTCTTC.

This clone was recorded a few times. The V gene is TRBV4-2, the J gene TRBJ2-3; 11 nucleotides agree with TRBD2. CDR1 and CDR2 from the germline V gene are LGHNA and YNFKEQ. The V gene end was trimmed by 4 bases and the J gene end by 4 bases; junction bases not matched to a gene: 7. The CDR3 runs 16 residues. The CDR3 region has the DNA TGTGCCAGCAGCCCGAGACTAGCGGGATCCGCAGATACGCAGTATTTT. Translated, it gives CASSPRLAGSADTQYF.

The CDR3: CASSPRLASNYEQYF. The CDR3 DNA follows: TGTGCCAGCAGCCCCCGACTAGCGTCAAACTACGAGCAGTACTTC. This sequence joins TRBV7-2 and TRBJ2-7; 8 bases map to TRBD2. Per the germline V gene, CDR1 is SGHTA and CDR2 is FQGNSA. The CDR3 contains 15 residues. The trim removed 5 bases at V and 3 bases at J, leaving 9 bases unmatched. Full variable domain (missing parts from reference TRBV7-2 and TRBJ2-7): GAGVSQSPSNKVTEKGKDVELRCDPISGHTALYWYRQSLGQGLEFLIYFQGNSAPDKSGLPSDRFSAERTGGSVSTLTIQRTQQEDSAVYLCASSPRLASNYEQYFGPGTRLTVT.

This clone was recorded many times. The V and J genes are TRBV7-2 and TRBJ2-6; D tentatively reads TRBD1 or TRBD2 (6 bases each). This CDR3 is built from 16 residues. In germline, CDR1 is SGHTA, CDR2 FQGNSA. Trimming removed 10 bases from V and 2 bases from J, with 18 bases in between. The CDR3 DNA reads TGTGCCACCGCGGGGCCAGGGGCAGCTGGGGCCAACGTCCTGACTTTC. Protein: CATAGPGAAGANVLTF.

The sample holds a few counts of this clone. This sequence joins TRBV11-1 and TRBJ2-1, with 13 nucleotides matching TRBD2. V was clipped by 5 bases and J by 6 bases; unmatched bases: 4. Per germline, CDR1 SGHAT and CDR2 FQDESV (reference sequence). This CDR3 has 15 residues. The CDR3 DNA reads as TGTGCCAGCAGCCCCCGGACTAGCGGGAGCAATGAGCAGTTCTTC. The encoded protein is CASSPRTSGSNEQFF. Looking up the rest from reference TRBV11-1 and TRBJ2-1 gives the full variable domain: EAEVAQSPRYKITEKSQAVAFWCDPISGHATLYWYRQILGQGPELLVQFQDESVVDDSQLPKDRFSAERLKGVDSTLKIQPAELGDSAMYLCASSPRTSGSNEQFFGPGTRLTVL.

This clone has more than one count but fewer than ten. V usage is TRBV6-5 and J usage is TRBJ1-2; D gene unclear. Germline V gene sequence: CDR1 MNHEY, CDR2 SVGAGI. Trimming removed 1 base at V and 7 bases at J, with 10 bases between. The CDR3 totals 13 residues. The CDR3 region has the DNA TGTGCCAGCAGTTACTGGGATATGGGTGGCTACACCTTC. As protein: CASSYWDMGGYTF.

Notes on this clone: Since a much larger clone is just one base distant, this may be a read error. CDR3 sequence (DNA): TGTGCCAGCAGTTACAGGGTGAACACTGAAGCTTTCTTT. It yields the protein CASSYRVNTEAFF. This chain links TRBV6-6 with TRBJ1-1; unclear D gene. Germline V gives CDR1 MNHNY, CDR2 SVGAGI (reference sequence). The V gene lost 2 bases and the J gene lost 0 bases, with 4 bases spanning the gap. The CDR3 contains 13 residues.

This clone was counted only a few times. In DNA, the CDR3 is TGCGCCAGCAGCGTAAAACCCGGGACTAGCGGGCCCGGCTCCTACGAGCAGTACTTC. Residues: CASSVKPGTSGPGSYEQYF. This sequence joins TRBV5-1 and TRBJ2-7; 12 bases match TRBD2. This CDR3 is built from 19 residues. The germline V gene has CDR1 SGHRS and CDR2 YFSETQ. The trim removed 4 bases at V and 0 bases at J, leaving 14 bases unmatched.

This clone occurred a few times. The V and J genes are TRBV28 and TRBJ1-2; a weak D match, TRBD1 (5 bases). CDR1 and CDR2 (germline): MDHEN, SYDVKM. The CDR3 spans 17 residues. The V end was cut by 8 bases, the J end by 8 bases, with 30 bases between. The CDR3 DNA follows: TGTGCCAGCCAATCTCTGGAGGGGCATTCTTTAGATTGGGGCTACACCTTC. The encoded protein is CASQSLEGHSLDWGYTF.

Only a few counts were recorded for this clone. CDR3 amino acids: CASSIRGGTGELFF. CDR3 nucleotides: TGTGCCAGCAGCATCCGGGGTGGCACCGGGGAGCTGTTTTTT. The chain has TRBV5-6 and TRBJ2-2, with a weak D call TRBD2 (5 bases). Germline V gene data show CDR1 as SGHDT and CDR2 as YYEEEE. The CDR3 consists of 14 residues. With 4 bases removed from V and 4 bases from J, the gap between germline ends came to 11 bases.

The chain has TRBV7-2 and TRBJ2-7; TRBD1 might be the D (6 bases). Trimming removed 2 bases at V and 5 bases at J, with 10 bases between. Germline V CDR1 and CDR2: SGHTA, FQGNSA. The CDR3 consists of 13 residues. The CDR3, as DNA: TGTGCCAGCAGCTTACGCAGGGGCGACGAGCAGTACTTC. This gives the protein CASSLRRGDEQYF.

The CDR3 region is CATSSSPNQPQHF. In DNA form, the CDR3 reads TGTGCCACCAGCAGCAGCCCCAATCAGCCCCAGCATTTT. The genes are TRBV15 and TRBJ1-5; no definite D call. Germline V gives CDR1 LNHNV, CDR2 YYDKDF (reference sequence). This CDR3 has 13 amino acids. V lost 3 bases to trimming and J lost 3 bases, with 6 bases between them.

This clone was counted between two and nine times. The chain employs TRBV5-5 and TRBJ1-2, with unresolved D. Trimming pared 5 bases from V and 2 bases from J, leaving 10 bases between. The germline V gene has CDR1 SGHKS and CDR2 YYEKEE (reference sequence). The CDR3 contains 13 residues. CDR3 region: CASRNSMNYGYTF. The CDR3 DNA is TGTGCCAGCAGGAATTCGATGAACTATGGCTACACCTTC.

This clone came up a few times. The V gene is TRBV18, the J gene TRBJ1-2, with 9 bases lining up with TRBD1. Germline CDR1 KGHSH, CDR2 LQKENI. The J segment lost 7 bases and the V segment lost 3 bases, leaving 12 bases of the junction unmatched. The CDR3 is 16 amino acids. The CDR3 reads CASSPQTGQGGGGYTF. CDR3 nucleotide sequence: TGTGCCAGCTCACCTCAGACGGGACAGGGAGGTGGTGGCTACACCTTC.

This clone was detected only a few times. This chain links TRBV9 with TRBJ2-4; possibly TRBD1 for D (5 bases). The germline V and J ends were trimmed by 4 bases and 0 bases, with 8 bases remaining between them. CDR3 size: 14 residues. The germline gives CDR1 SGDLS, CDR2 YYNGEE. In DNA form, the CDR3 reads TGTGCCAGCAGCACAGGAGTAGCCAAAAACATTCAGTACTTC. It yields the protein CASSTGVAKNIQYF.

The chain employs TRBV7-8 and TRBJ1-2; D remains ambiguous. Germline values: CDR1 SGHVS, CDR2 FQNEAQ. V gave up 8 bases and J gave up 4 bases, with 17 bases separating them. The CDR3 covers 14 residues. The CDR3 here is CASGTGLGGYGYTF. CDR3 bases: TGTGCCAGCGGTACGGGCCTCGGTGGCTATGGCTACACCTTC.

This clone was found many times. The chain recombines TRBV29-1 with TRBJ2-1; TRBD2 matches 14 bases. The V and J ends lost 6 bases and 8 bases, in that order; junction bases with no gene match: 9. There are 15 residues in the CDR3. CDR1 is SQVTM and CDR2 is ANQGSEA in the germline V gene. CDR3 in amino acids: CSVTGTSGSRYEQFF. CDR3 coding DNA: TGCAGCGTGACGGGGACTAGCGGGAGTCGTTATGAGCAGTTCTTC.

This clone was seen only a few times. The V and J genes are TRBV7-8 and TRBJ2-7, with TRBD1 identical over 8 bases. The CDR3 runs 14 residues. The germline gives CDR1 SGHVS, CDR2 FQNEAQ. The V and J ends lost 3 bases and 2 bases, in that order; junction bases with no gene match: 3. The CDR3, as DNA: TGTGCCAGCAGCTTGGACAGGGCGGCCTACGAGCAGTACTTC. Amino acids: CASSLDRAAYEQYF.

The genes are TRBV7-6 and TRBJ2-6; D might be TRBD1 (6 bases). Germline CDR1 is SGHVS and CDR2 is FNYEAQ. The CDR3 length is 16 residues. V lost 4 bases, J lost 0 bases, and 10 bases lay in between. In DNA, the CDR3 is TGTGCCAGCAGCTCGGACAGATTCTCTGGGGCCAACGTCCTGACTTTC. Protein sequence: CASSSDRFSGANVLTF. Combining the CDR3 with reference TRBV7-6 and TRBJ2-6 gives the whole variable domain GAGVSQSPRYKVTKRGQDVALRCDPISGHVSLYWYRQALGQGPEFLTYFNYEAQQDKSGLPNDRFSAERPEGSISTLTIQRTEQRDSAMYRCASSSDRFSGANVLTFGAGSRLTVL.

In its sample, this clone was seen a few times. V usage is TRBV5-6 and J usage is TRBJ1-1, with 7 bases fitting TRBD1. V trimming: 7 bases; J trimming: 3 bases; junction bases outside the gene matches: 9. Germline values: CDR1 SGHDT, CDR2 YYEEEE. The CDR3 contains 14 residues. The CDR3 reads CASVHRGRDTEAFF. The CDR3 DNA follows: TGTGCCAGCGTACACAGGGGCCGCGACACTGAAGCTTTCTTT.

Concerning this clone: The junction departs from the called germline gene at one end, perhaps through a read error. DNA for the CDR3: TGTGCCACCAGTGGAGGAAAACCGGGACAAACGAACACCGGGGAGCTGTTTTTT. This sequence encodes CATSGGKPGQTNTGELFF. The chain is built from TRBV10-3 and TRBJ2-2; TRBD1 might be the D (6 bases). CDR3 length equals 18 residues. CDR1 ENHRY and CDR2 SYGVKD come from the germline V gene.

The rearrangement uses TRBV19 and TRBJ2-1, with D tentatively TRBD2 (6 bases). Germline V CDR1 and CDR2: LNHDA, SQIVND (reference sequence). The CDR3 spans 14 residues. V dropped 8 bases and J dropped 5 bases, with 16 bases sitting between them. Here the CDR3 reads CASCPRERHNEQFF. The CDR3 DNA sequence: TGTGCCAGTTGCCCTCGGGAGAGACACAATGAGCAGTTCTTC.

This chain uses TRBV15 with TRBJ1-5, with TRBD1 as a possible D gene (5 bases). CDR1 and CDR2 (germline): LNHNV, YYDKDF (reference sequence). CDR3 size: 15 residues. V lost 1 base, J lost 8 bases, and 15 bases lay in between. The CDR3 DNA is TGTGCCACCAGCAGAGGATCGGGGCAGAGGGAGCCCCAGCATTTT. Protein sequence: CATSRGSGQREPQHF. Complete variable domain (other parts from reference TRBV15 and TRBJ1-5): DAMVIQNPRYQVTQFGKPVTLSCSQTLNHNVMYWYQQKSSQAPKLLFHYYDKDFNNEADTPDNFQSRRPNTSFCFLDIRSPGLGDTAMYLCATSRGSGQREPQHFGDGTRLSIL.

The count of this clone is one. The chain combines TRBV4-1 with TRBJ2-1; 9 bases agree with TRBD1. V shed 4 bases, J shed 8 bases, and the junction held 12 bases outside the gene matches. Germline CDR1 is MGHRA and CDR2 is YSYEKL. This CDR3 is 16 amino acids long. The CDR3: CASSREDRGLLHEQFF. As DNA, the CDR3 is TGCGCCAGCAGCCGGGAGGACAGGGGCTTACTACATGAGCAGTTCTTC.

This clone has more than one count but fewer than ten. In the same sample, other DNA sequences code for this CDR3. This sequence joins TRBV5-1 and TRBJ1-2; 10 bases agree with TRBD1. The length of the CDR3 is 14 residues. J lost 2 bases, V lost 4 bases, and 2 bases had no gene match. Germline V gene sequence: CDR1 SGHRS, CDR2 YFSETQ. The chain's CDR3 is CASSPTGGNYGYTF. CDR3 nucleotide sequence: TGCGCCAGCAGCCCGACAGGGGGCAACTATGGCTACACCTTC.

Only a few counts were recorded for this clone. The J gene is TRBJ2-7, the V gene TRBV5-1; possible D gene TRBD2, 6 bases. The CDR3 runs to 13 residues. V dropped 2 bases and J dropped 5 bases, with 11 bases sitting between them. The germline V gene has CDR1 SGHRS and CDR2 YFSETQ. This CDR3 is CASSLGGPDEQYF. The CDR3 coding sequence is TGCGCCAGCAGCTTAGGAGGGCCGGACGAGCAGTACTTC.

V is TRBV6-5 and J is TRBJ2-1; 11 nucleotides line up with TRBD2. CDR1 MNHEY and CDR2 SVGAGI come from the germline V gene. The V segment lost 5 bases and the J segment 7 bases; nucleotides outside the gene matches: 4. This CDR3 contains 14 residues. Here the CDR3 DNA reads TGTGCCAGCAGTCCGTCTAGCGGGAGGAATGAGCAGTTCTTC. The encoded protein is CASSPSSGRNEQFF.

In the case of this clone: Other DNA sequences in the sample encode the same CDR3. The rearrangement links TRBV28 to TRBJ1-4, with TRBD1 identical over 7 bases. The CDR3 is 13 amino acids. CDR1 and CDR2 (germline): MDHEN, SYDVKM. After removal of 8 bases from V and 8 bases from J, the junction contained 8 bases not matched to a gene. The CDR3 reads CASQGDRLEKLFF. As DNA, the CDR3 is TGTGCCAGCCAGGGGGATCGCCTGGAAAAACTGTTTTTT. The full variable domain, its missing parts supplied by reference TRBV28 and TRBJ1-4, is DVKVTQSSRYLVKRTGEKVFLECVQDMDHENMFWYRQDPGLGLRLIYFSYDVKMKEKGDIPEGYSVSREKKERFSLILESASTNQTSMYLCASQGDRLEKLFFGSGTQLSVL.

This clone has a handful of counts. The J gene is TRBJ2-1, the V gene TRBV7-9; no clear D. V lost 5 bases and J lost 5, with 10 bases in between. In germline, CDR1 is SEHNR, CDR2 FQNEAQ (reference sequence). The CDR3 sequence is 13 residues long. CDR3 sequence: CASSTGGDNEQFF. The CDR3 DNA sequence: TGTGCCAGCAGCACCGGTGGGGACAATGAGCAGTTCTTC.